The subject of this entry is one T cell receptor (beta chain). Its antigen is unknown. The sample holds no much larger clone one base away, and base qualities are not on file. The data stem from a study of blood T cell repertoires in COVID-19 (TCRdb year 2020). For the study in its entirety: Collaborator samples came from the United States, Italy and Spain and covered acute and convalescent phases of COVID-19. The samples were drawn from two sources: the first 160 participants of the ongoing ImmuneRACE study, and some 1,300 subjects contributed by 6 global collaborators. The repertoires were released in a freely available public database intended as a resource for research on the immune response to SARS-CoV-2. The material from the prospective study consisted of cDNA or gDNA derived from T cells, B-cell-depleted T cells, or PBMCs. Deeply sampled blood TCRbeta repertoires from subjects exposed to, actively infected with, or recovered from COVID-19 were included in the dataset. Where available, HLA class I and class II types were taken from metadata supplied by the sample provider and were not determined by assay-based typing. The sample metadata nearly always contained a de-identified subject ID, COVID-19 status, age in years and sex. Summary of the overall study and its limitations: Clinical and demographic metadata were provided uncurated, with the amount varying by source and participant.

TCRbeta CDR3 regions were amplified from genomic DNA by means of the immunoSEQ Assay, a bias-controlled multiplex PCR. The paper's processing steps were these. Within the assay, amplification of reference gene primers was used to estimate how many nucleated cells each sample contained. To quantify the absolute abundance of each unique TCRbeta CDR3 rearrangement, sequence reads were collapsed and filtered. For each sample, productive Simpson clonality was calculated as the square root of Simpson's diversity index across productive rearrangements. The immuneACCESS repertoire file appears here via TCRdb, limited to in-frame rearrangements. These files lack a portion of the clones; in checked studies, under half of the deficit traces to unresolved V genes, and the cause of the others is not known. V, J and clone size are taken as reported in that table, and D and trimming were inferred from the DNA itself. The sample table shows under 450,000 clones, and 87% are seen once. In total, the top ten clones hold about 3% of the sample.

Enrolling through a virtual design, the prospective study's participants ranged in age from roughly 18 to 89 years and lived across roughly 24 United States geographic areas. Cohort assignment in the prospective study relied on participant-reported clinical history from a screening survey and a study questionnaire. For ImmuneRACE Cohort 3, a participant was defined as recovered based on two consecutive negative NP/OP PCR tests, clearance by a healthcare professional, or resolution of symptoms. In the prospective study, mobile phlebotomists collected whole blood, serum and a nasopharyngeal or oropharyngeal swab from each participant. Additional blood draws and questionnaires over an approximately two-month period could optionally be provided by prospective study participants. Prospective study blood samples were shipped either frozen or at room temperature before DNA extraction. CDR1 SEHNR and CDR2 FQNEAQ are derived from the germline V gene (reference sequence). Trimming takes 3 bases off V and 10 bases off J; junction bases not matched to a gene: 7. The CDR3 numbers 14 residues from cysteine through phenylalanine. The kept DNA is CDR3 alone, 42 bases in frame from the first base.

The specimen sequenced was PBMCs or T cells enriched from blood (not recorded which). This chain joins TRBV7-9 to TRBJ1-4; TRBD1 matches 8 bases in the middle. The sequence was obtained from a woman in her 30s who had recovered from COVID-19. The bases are TGTGCCAGCAGCTTTGCAGGGGGCGAGGTAAAACTGTTTTTT. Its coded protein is CASSFAGGEVKLFF.